Following are 8 T cell receptor beta chains from one sample sequenced in a study of tumor-infiltrating lymphocytes in primary liver carcinoma. Reverse transcription of about 0.5 ug total RNA with a constant-region primer produced TCR beta cDNA. ARM-PCR, slightly modified, supplied the TCR beta libraries through three nested multiplex PCR rounds. The opening two PCR rounds, roughly 11 cycles each, paired TRBV1-TRBV30 forward primers with a C-beta reverse primer. TCRdb used MiXCR to reprocess the multiplex PCR reads, holding one entry per CDR3 protein. Of under 50,000 distinct CDR3 sequences listed, approximately 70% are singletons. From about 19-30 mg of unsorted bulk tissue, DNA and RNA were co-extracted together. Sequenced: liver tumor tissue from sampling region 5. Stated subset: tumor region T5, tumor centre. The receptors stem from a middle-aged man with primary liver carcinoma and hepatitis B virus infection.

This clonotype was found many times. J is TRBJ2-3 and V is TRBV6-2 or TRBV6-3, with D unresolved. Trimming pared 5 bases from V and 4 bases from J, leaving 13 bases between. CDR3 length: 14 amino acids. CDR1 and CDR2 (germline): MNHEY, SVGEGT. CDR3 in amino acids: CASSPALRSDTQYF. The CDR3 DNA reads TGTGCCAGCAGTCCAGCCTTAAGGTCAGATACGCAGTATTTT.

Ten or more counts support this clonotype. The chain carries TRBV7-9 and TRBJ1-1; 8 positions agree with TRBD1. The germline CDR1 and CDR2 sequences are SEHNR and FQNEAQ (reference sequence). The junction had 18 bases not matched to a gene; V was cut back by 3 bases and J by 9 bases. This CDR3 spans 17 amino acids. The CDR3 DNA sequence: TGTGCCAGCAGCTTCCCATCCACGATGGGGACAGGAGCCCAAGCTTTCTTT. Encoded protein: CASSFPSTMGTGAQAFF.

There are many counts of this clonotype. The J gene is TRBJ1-1, the V gene TRBV19; a possible D gene is TRBD1 (5 bases). The germline CDR1 and CDR2 sequences are LNHDA and SQIVND (reference sequence). This CDR3 spans 15 amino acids. Trimming took 1 base from V and 3 from J, leaving 12 bases between them. The DNA for the CDR3 is TGTGCCAGTAGTATAGTCGGAGGGGAGGACACTGAAGCTTTCTTT. Translated, it gives CASSIVGGEDTEAFF.

In this sample, this clonotype turned up once. The junction departs from germline at one end; a sequencing error may be responsible. The DNA for the CDR3 is TGTGCCTGCAGCAGTTCAAGTACAGGGGGCACTGAGGCTTTCTTT. This translates into CACSSSSTGGTEAFF. The chain joins TRBV6-1 to TRBJ1-1; 9 bases are shared with TRBD1. Looked up from germline, CDR1 is MNHNS and CDR2 is SASEGT. This CDR3 is 15 amino acids long.

CDR3 coding DNA: TGTGCCAGCAGCCTCCGGGAGGCCTCCTACAATGAGCAGTTCTTC. As protein: CASSLREASYNEQFF. The chain links TRBV2 to TRBJ2-1, with 7 bases lining up with TRBD2. The CDR3 contains 15 residues. The junction had 5 bases not matched to a gene; V was cut back by 6 bases and J by 0 bases. CDR1 is SNHLY, CDR2 FYNNEI, per germline.

V and J are TRBV6-1 and TRBJ2-7; the D gene is possibly TRBD2 (6 bases). V lost 0 bases, J lost 7 bases, and 16 bases lay in between. The CDR3 extends over 15 amino acids. The germline V gene encodes CDR1 MNHNS and CDR2 SASEGT. In DNA, the CDR3 is TGTGCCAGCAGTGAAGCGGCTAACGGGAGAGGGGAGCAGTACTTC. Protein sequence: CASSEAANGRGEQYF.

This rearrangement joins TRBV7-8 to TRBJ2-3, with D uncertain. Trimming stripped 11 bases from V and 2 bases from J, with 20 bases between. CDR1 SGHVS and CDR2 FQNEAQ come from the germline V gene. The CDR3 is 15 amino acids. CDR3 protein: CAFSLRGIDTDTQYF. The CDR3 DNA reads as TGTGCCTTCAGCTTAAGAGGCATTGACACAGATACGCAGTATTTT.

As concerns this clonotype: At one of its ends the junction is not consistent with the germline gene, which may arise from a read error. The chain links TRBV4-1 to TRBJ2-1; 13 positions match TRBD2. The CDR3 consists of 20 residues. Germline V gene sequence: CDR1 MGHRA, CDR2 YSYEKL. The CDR3 DNA sequence: TGCGCCAGCAGTCACCTGGGACTAGCGGGAAAGTTAGTGGGGCACAAAGAGCAGTTCTTC. Its translation: CASSHLGLAGKLVGHKEQFF.